Reported below is one T cell receptor beta chain. Its antigen remains unknown. The CDR3 runs 12 residues. V was shortened by 7 bases and J by 5 bases, with 13 bases between the two germline ends. CDR1 and CDR2 from the germline V gene are SQVTM and ANQGSEA. Separation from the roughly 680-subject first cohort characterized the roughly 120-subject validation cohort, to which the donors belonged. This sample is drawn from a study of cytomegalovirus exposure and HLA in healthy donors. Study results and caveats: Most TCR sequences were uncommon, yet certain public TCRs appeared in many donors. It was found in a later analysis that first-cohort TCR clusters tended to co-occur in the 100 to 150 validation repertoires.

Repertoires were generated with immunoSEQ multiplex PCR, while TCRdb's copy carries only in-frame clones and drops some. The sample has around 34,000 clones; 90% to 95% are singletons. Sequencing used PBMCs. The source of this sequence is a man younger than 30 in good health and CMV-seronegative. The genes are TRBV29-1 and TRBJ2-3, with a weak D call TRBD2 (6 bases). CDR3: CSGGLDLDTQYF. CDR3 nucleotide sequence: TGCAGCGGGGGACTGGATCTAGATACGCAGTATTTT.